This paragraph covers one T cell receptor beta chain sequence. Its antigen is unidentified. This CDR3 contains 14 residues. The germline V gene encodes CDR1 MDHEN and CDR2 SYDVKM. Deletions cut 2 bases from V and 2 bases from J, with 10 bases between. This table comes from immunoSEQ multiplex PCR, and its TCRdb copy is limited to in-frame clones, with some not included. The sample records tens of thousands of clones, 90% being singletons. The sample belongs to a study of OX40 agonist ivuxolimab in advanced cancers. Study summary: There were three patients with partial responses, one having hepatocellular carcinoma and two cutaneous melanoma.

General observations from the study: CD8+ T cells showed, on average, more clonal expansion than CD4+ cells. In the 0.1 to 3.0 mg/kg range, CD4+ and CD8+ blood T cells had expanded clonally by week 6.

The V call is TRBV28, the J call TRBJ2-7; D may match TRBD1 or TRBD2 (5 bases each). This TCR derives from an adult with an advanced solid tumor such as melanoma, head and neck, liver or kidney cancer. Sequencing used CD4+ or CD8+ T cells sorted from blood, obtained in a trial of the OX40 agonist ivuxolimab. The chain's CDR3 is CASSLRDVTYEQYF. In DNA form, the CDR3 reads TGTGCCAGCAGTTTACGGGACGTAACCTACGAGCAGTACTTC.